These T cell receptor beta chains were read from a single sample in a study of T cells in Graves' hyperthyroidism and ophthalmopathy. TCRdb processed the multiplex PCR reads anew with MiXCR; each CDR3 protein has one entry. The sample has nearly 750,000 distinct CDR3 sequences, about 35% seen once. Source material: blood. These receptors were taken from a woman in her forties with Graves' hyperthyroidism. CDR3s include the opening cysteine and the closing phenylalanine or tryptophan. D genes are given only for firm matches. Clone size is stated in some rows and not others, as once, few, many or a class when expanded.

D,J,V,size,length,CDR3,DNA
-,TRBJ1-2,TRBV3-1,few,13,CASSQTVNYGYTF,TGTGCCAGCAGCCAGACCGTGAACTATGGCTACACCTTC
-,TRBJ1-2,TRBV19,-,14,CACNARRENYGYTF,TGTGCCTGTAACGCCAGGCGTGAAAACTATGGCTACACCTTC
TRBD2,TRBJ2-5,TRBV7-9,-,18,CASSLGWPSGNLRETQYF,TGTGCCAGCAGCTTAGGCTGGCCTAGCGGGAATCTGCGAGAGACCCAGTACTTC
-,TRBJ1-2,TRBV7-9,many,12,CASSLDTLSPTF,TGTGCCAGCAGCCTAGACACCCTCAGCCCCACCTTC
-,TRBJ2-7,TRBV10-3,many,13,CAILKVSSYEQYF,TGTGCCATACTAAAAGTCAGCTCCTACGAGCAGTACTTC
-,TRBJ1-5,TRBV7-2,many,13,CASSPQGGQPQHF,TGTGCCAGCAGTCCACAGGGAGGGCAGCCCCAGCATTTT
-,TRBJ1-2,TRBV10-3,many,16,CAIRPTGSTVNYGYTF,TGTGCCATCAGGCCGACCGGATCGACAGTAAACTATGGCTACACCTTC
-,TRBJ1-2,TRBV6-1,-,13,CASSQDTGRGYTF,TGTGCCAGCAGCCAAGATACAGGGCGAGGCTACACCTTC
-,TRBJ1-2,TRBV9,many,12,CASTDPGYGYTF,TGTGCCAGCACCGACCCTGGTTATGGCTACACCTTC
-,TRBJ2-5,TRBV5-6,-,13,CASSLQGREIQYF,TGTGCCAGCAGCTTACAGGGTCGAGAGATCCAGTACTTC
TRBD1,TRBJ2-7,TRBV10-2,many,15,CASSGGTGSRYEQYF,TGCGCCAGCAGTGGAGGGACAGGATCCCGCTACGAGCAGTACTTC
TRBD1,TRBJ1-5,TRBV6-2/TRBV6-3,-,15,CASSPGQAFSQPQHF,TGTGCCAGCAGCCCGGGACAGGCATTCAGTCAGCCCCAGCATTTT
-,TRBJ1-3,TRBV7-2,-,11,CASMRGNTIYF,TGTGCCAGCATGCGAGGAAACACCATATATTTT
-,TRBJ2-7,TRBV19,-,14,CASSVWAAPYEQYF,TGTGCCAGTAGTGTTTGGGCCGCGCCCTACGAGCAGTACTTC
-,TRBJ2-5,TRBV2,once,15,CASSERDRTQETQYF,TGTGCCAGCAGTGAACGCGACAGGACCCAAGAGACCCAGTACTTC
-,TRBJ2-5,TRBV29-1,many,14,CSVVGRTSQETQYF,TGCAGCGTTGTAGGTCGTACCTCCCAAGAGACCCAGTACTTC
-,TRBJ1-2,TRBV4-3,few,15,CASSQDQQGLGGYTF,TGCGCCAGCAGCCAAGACCAACAGGGTTTAGGAGGCTACACCTTC
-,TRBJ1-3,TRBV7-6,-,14,CASKGRYSGNTIYF,TGTGCCAGCAAGGGGAGATACTCTGGAAACACCATATATTTT
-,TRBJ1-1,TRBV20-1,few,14,CSARVFGTNTEAFF,TGCAGTGCTAGAGTATTCGGAACGAACACTGAAGCTTTCTTT
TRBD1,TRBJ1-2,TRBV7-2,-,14,CASSPTGGRDGYTF,TGTGCCAGCAGCCCCACAGGGGGTAGGGATGGCTACACCTTC
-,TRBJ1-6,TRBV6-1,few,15,CASSAPDTYNSPLHF,TGTGCCAGCAGTGCCCCGGACACATATAATTCACCCCTCCACTTT
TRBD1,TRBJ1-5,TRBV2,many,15,CASTPFRQGYQPQHF,TGTGCCAGCACCCCGTTCAGACAGGGCTATCAGCCCCAGCATTTT
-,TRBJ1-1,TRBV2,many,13,CASSSYGITEAFF,TGTGCCAGCAGTAGTTACGGGATCACTGAAGCTTTCTTT
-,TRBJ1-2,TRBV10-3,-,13,CATSESSRVVVAF,TGTGCCACCAGTGAGTCGAGTCGAGTGGTGGTGGCCTTC
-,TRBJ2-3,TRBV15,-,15,CATSRDPQREDTQYF,TGTGCCACCAGCAGAGATCCCCAGAGAGAGGATACGCAGTATTTT
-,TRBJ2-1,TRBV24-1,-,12,CATSDLFTEQFF,TGTGCCACCAGTGATTTGTTTACTGAGCAGTTCTTC
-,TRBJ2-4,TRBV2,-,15,CASSDRSRAKNIQYF,TGTGCCAGCAGTGACAGGAGTCGTGCCAAAAACATTCAGTACTTC
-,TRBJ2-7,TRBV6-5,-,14,CASSYTGGLDEQYF,TGTGCCAGCAGTTATACCGGGGGGCTGGACGAGCAGTACTTC
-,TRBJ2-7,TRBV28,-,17,CASSHRGSGDRSYEQYF,TGCGCCAGCAGCCACCGGGGGTCGGGGGACCGTTCCTACGAGCAGTACTTC